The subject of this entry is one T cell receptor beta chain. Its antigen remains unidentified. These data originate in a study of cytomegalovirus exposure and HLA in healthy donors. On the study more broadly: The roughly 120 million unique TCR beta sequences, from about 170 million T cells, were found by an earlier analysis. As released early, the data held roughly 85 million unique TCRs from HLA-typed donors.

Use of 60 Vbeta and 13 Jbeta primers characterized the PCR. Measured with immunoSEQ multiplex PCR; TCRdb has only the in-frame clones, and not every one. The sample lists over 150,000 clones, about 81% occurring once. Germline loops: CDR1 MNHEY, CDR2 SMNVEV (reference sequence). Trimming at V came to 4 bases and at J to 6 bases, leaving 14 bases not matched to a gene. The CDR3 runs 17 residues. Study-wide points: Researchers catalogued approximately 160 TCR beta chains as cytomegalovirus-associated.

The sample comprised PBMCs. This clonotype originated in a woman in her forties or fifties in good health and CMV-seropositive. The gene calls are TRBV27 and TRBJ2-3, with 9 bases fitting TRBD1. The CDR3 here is CASSSTWDRALIDTQYF. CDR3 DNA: TGTGCCAGCAGTTCGACCTGGGACAGGGCTTTGATTGATACGCAGTATTTT.